Each of the 12 T cell receptor beta chains below was sequenced from the same sample in a study of blood T cell repertoires in COVID-19. Assay used: immunoSEQ multiplex PCR; TCRdb lists only in-frame clones, some missing. This sample has 90,000 to 130,000 clones; approximately 88% occur once, and the top ten carry nearly 0.85%. The specimen sequenced was peripheral blood. The receptors were gathered from a woman aged 70 to 79 with acute or convalescent COVID-19.

The rearrangement links TRBV3-1 (or the pseudogene TRBV3-2) to TRBJ2-3; 13 bases match TRBD2. J lost 6 bases, V lost 6 bases, and 6 bases had no gene match. Germline lookup yields CDR1 LGHDT and CDR2 YNNKEL (reference sequence). CDR3 length: 15 amino acids. CDR3 coding DNA: TGTGCCAGCAGACTTACTAGCGGGAGGGCGGATACGCAGTATTTT. Amino acid sequence: CASRLTSGRADTQYF.

The chain uses TRBV19 and TRBJ1-2; 12 bases agree with TRBD1. This CDR3 is 16 amino acids long. The junction had 6 bases not matched to a gene; V was cut back by 4 bases and J by 3 bases. Germline assignment: CDR1 LNHDA and CDR2 SQIVND (reference sequence). CDR3 amino acids: CASSNPGQGAYYGYTF. CDR3 bases: TGTGCCAGTAGTAACCCGGGACAGGGGGCCTACTATGGCTACACCTTC.

V gene TRBV11-2 combines with J gene TRBJ1-1; D uncertain. The germline gives CDR1 SGHAT, CDR2 FQNNGV. The V end lost 7 bases, the J end lost 1 base, and 16 bases lay between the germline ends. The CDR3 consists of 15 residues. The CDR3 DNA reads as TGTGCCAGCACCTTTAGGGTCCGGGGGAACACTGAAGCTTTCTTT. Residues: CASTFRVRGNTEAFF. The whole variable domain, remainder taken from reference TRBV11-2 and TRBJ1-1, is EAGVAQSPRYKIIEKRQSVAFWCNPISGHATLYWYQQILGQGPKLLIQFQNNGVVDDSQLPKDRFSAERLKGVDSTLKIQPAKLEDSAVYLCASTFRVRGNTEAFFGQGTRLTVV.

The genes are TRBV3-1 (or the pseudogene TRBV3-2) and TRBJ2-5; D unresolved. V lost 3 bases and J 4 bases, leaving 15 bases between the germline ends. Germline V lookup: CDR1 LGHDT, CDR2 YNNKEL (reference sequence). The CDR3 is 15 amino acids. CDR3 loop: CASSQTPRRGETQYF. The CDR3 DNA follows: TGTGCCAGCAGCCAGACCCCCCGCCGCGGAGAGACCCAGTACTTC.

The chain uses TRBV4-2 and TRBJ2-2, with 9 bases fitting TRBD2. Germline lookup yields CDR1 LGHNA and CDR2 YNFKEQ. After removal of 0 bases from V and 4 bases from J, the junction contained 9 bases not matched to a gene. The CDR3 spans 18 residues. CDR3 sequence: CASSQDPIAGDLTGELFF. Written as DNA, the CDR3 is TGTGCCAGCAGCCAAGATCCTATAGCGGGAGACCTCACCGGGGAGCTGTTTTTT.

The count of this clone is one. In the same sample, other DNA sequences code for this CDR3. The chain has TRBV12-3 or TRBV12-4 and TRBJ2-7, with 8 bases aligning to TRBD2. This CDR3 has 13 amino acids. The J segment lost 3 bases and the V segment lost 3 bases, leaving 1 base of the junction unmatched. CDR3 region: CASSLAGGYEQYF. CDR3 DNA: TGTGCCAGCAGTTTGGCGGGAGGCTACGAGCAGTACTTC.

This rearrangement joins TRBV9 to TRBJ2-1, with 8 positions matching TRBD2. V trimming: 0 bases; J trimming: 10 bases; junction bases outside the gene matches: 9. This CDR3 is 15 amino acids long. CDR1 SGDLS and CDR2 YYNGEE come from the germline V gene. The CDR3 protein is CASSVEGGRIGEQFF. The CDR3 DNA is TGTGCCAGCAGCGTAGAGGGCGGGAGGATCGGAGAGCAGTTCTTC.

This clone has just a few counts. The J gene is TRBJ1-1, the V gene TRBV6-1; TRBD1 agrees at 9 bases. CDR1 is MNHNS, CDR2 SASEGT, per germline. The V segment lost 3 bases and the J segment 5 bases; nucleotides outside the gene matches: 4. CDR3 length: 14 amino acids. Here the CDR3 reads CASSEDRGWTEAFF. Written as DNA, the CDR3 is TGTGCCAGCAGTGAGGACAGGGGTTGGACTGAAGCTTTCTTT.

The V gene is TRBV2, the J gene TRBJ2-7, with D perhaps matching TRBD2 (6 bases). The CDR3 totals 16 residues. Germline V gives CDR1 SNHLY, CDR2 FYNNEI. V was pared by 6 bases and J by 3 bases, with 21 bases between. The CDR3 DNA is TGTGCCAGCAGGGAGGGTTTACAAGGGGCACTCTACGAGCAGTACTTC. Its protein is CASREGLQGALYEQYF.

This chain joins TRBV29-1 and TRBJ1-1, with 9 bases lining up with TRBD1. The trim removed 4 bases at V and 5 bases at J, leaving 8 bases unmatched. Germline V gene sequence: CDR1 SQVTM, CDR2 ANQGSEA. The CDR3 covers 14 residues. CDR3 coding DNA: TGCAGCGTTGGATCGACAGGGGGGGGGACTGAAGCTTTCTTT. Translated: CSVGSTGGGTEAFF.

V usage is TRBV11-2 and J usage is TRBJ1-6; TRBD1 is a possible D gene (6 bases). The germline gives CDR1 SGHAT, CDR2 FQNNGV. Trimming shortened V by 5 bases and J by 5 bases, and 16 bases separated the two germline ends. The CDR3 extends over 16 amino acids. CDR3 sequence: CASSMPGVGNNSPLHF. CDR3 nucleotide sequence: TGTGCCAGCAGCATGCCAGGGGTGGGGAATAATTCACCCCTCCACTTT.

The chain employs TRBV5-1 and TRBJ1-1, with 9 bases lining up with TRBD1. Germline CDR1 is SGHRS and CDR2 is YFSETQ. This CDR3 has 16 amino acids. V was clipped by 8 bases and J by 0 bases; unmatched bases: 11. The CDR3 DNA follows: TGCGCCAGTACCACAGGGGGCATGGGGATGAACACTGAAGCTTTCTTT. The encoded protein is CASTTGGMGMNTEAFF.